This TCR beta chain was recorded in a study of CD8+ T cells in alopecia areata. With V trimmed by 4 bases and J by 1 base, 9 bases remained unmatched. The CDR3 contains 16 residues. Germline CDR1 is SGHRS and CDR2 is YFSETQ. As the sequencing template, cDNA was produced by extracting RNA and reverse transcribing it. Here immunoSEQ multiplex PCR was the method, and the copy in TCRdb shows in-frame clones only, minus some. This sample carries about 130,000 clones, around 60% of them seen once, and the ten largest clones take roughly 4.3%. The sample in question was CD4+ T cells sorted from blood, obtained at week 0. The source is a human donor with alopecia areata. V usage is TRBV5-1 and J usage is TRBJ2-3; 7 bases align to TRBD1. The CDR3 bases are TGCGCCAGCAGCCTGGGGCGCGGACAGGGCACAGATACGCAGTATTTT. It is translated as CASSLGRGQGTDTQYF.